The entry that follows covers one TCR beta chain sequence. Germline V gives CDR1 WSHSY, CDR2 SAAADI. V lost 3 bases to trimming and J lost 2 bases, with 13 bases between them. This CDR3 spans 15 amino acids. In the PCR, 60 Vbeta and 13 Jbeta primers were used. The method was immunoSEQ multiplex PCR; TCRdb's version includes in-frame clones alone and lacks a portion of them. The sample lists 250,000 to 350,000 clones; about nine tenths were seen once. These data are taken from a study of cytomegalovirus exposure and HLA in healthy donors. The V gene is TRBV10-2, the J gene TRBJ1-2; a possible D gene is TRBD1 (6 bases). Sequencing input: PBMCs. This TCR was recovered from a man aged 35-49 years in good health and CMV-seropositive. For the CDR3, the DNA is TGCGCCAGCAGTGAATCAGGGGACCCGAACTATGGCTACACCTTC. This sequence encodes CASSESGDPNYGYTF.